This T cell receptor beta chain was captured by sequencing in a study of shared clonotypes between healthy human individuals. Study-wide findings and caveats: Roughly 5% of naive CD4 clonotypes were common to a handful of donors. Owing to a small donor count, the genetic and exposure-history diversity represented was limited.

Assay used: immunoSEQ multiplex PCR; TCRdb lists only in-frame clones, some missing. The sample lists around 2.3 million clones, approximately 96% occurring once. A word on this clone: Its specificity is unknown.

Source material: naive CD4+ T cells sorted from blood. Specified subset: CD45RA+ positively selected. This TCR was sampled from a man aged 18-30 years in good health.

The CDR3 region is CASSLELQGRQDGYTF. CDR3 sequence (DNA): TGCGCCAGCAGCTTGGAGCTCCAGGGGAGGCAGGATGGCTACACCTTC. The chain joins TRBV5-1 to TRBJ1-2; TRBD1 might be the D (6 bases). The CDR3 is 16 amino acids. V lost 0 bases and J 6 bases, leaving 18 bases between the germline ends. Germline V gene data show CDR1 as SGHRS and CDR2 as YFSETQ. Using reference TRBV5-1 and TRBJ1-2 for the parts outside the CDR3, the full variable domain is KAGVTQTPRYLIKTRGQQVTLSCSPISGHRSVSWYQQTPGQGLQFLFEYFSETQRNKGNFPGRFSGRQFSNSRSEMNVSTLELGDSALYLCASSLELQGRQDGYTFGSGTRLTVV.